This T cell receptor (beta chain) was retrieved from a study of T cell responses to AZD1222 COVID-19 vaccine. Study-wide points: Among spike-specific TCRs, nearly half reportedly target unmutated variant regions.

Libraries were prepared by immunoSEQ multiplex PCR; TCRdb keeps only in-frame clonotypes and omits some of them. The sample consists of approximately 120,000 clones, roughly nine tenths of them appearing once. As for this clone: Its antigen is unknown.

V lost 2 bases to trimming and J lost 4 bases, with 9 bases between them. Germline loops: CDR1 KGHSH, CDR2 LQKENI. This CDR3 spans 14 amino acids. V gene TRBV18 combines with J gene TRBJ1-5; D uncertain. This material consisted of peripheral blood, taken on day 0 of AZD1222 vaccination. The sequence was collected from an adult in good health. The CDR3 DNA reads as TGTGCCAGCTCACCAATAGGGTTAAATCAGCCCCAGCATTTT. As protein: CASSPIGLNQPQHF.